This T cell receptor (beta chain) is drawn from a study of cytotoxic CD8 clonotypes in ibrutinib-treated CLL. Background on the study: Following a median around 13 months of treatment, with a range of 6 to 36, response samples were taken. A mean of approximately 260,000 productive templates and approximately 90,000 productive rearrangements was obtained per sample. Study-wide points: Clonality measured at baseline exceeded age-matched healthy donors, tracking circulating CD8+ T-cell counts. Higher clonality was seen at ibrutinib response and a return toward baseline at progression.

Worth noting for this clone: No antigen is known for it.

The data were produced by immunoSEQ multiplex PCR, yet TCRdb's version contains in-frame clones alone and is incomplete. The sample contains fewer than 45,000 clones, 71% of which appear only once. This specimen was PBMCs, taken at disease progression, from a patient treated with ibrutinib. This TCR derives from a human donor with chronic lymphocytic leukemia.

CDR3 DNA sequence: TGTGCCAGCAGCTTCGGGGGGGTGGACGAGCAGTACTTC. Its protein is CASSFGGVDEQYF. The V gene is TRBV5-4, the J gene TRBJ2-7, with 8 bases lining up with TRBD2. Trimming removed 2 bases from V and 5 bases from J; junction bases left unmatched: 3. The CDR3 extends over 13 amino acids. Germline V gene sequence: CDR1 SGHNT, CDR2 YYREEE (reference sequence).